This T cell receptor beta chain was obtained from a study of radiotherapy plus CTLA-4 blockade in lung cancer. This CDR3 spans 14 amino acids. V shed 1 base and J 5 bases; nucleotides not matched to a gene: 2. Germline values: CDR1 SGHRS, CDR2 YFSETQ. The table came from immunoSEQ multiplex PCR; TCRdb's copy has only in-frame clones and leaves some out. The table shows over 95,000 clones, with approximately 74% occurring only once. The chain links TRBV5-1 to TRBJ2-7; TRBD2 matches 11 bases. The sequencing here drew on peripheral blood, taken from a patient treated with radiotherapy plus ipilimumab. The receptor's source is a human donor with non-small cell lung cancer who had a partial response to radiotherapy plus ipilimumab. Some clones in this sample may be carry-over from other donors' samples. The CDR3 DNA is TGCGCCAGCAGCTTGACTAGCGGGAGTGACGAGCAGTACTTC. Translated, it gives CASSLTSGSDEQYF.